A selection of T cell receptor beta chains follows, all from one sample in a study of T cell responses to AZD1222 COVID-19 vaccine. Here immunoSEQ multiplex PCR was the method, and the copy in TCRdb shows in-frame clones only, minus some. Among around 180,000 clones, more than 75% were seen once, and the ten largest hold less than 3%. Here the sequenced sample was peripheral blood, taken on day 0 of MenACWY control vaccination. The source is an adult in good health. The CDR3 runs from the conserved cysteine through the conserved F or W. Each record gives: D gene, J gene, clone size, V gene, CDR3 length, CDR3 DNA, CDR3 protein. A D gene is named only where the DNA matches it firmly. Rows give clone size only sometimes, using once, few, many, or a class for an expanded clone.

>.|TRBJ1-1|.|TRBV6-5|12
TGTGCCAGCGGGGTAGGGAACACTGAAGCTTTCTTT
CASGVGNTEAFF
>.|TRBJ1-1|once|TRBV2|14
TGTGCCAGCACCCGAACAGGGATGAACACTGAAGCTTTCTTT
CASTRTGMNTEAFF
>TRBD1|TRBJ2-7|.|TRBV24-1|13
TGTGCCACCAGTGATTCCAGGGGGCCCGAGCAGTACTTC
CATSDSRGPEQYF
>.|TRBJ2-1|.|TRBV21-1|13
TGTGCCAGCAGTGAGGGATTGGACAATGAGCAGTTCTTC
CASSEGLDNEQFF
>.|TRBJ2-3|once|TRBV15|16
TGTGCCACCAAGATTTCTCATCGGGGAAGCACAGATACGCAGTATTTT
CATKISHRGSTDTQYF
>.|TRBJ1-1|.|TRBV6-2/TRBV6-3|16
TGTGCCAGCAGTTACTCACAGGGACCGGGGATGAGTGAAGCTTTCTTT
CASSYSQGPGMSEAFF
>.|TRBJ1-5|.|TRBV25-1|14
TGTGCCAGCAGTACCCACGGTGGTAATCAGCCCCAGCATTTT
CASSTHGGNQPQHF
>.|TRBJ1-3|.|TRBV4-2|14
TGTGCCAGCAGCCAAGGGGAGGCGGGAAACACCATATATTTT
CASSQGEAGNTIYF
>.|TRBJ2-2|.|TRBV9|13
TGTGCCAGCAGCGTAGTGGGATCCGGGGAGCTGTTTTTT
CASSVVGSGELFF
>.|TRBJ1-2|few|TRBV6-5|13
TGTGCCAGCAGTTACGCGGGGAGGGATGGCTACACCTTC
CASSYAGRDGYTF
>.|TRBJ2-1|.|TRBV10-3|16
TGTGCCATCAGGACCTTGAGTGGGGGGAGGAACAATGAGCAGTTCTTC
CAIRTLSGGRNNEQFF
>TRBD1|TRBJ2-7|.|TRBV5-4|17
TGTGCCAGCAGCTTGGAAACGAACGACAGGGGCCCCTACGAGCAGTACTTC
CASSLETNDRGPYEQYF
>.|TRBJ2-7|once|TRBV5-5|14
TGTGCCAGCAGCCCGCCCACAGGGCGCTACGAGCAGTACTTC
CASSPPTGRYEQYF
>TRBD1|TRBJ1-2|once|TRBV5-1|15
TGCGCCAGCAGCTTAAATCGACAGGGGGCGAATGGCTACACCTTC
CASSLNRQGANGYTF
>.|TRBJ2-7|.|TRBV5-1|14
TGCGCCAGCAGCTTGCGTCTGTTACCCTACGAGCAGTACTTC
CASSLRLLPYEQYF
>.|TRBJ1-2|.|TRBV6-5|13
TGTGCCAGCAATCACCGGGGGACGGATGGCTACACCTTC
CASNHRGTDGYTF
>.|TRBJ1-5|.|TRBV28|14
TGTGCCAGCAAGGGAGGAGGGAGCAATCAGCCCCAGCATTTT
CASKGGGSNQPQHF
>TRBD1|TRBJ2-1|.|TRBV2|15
TGTGCCAGCAGTGAACCGGGACAGGGGGCAGGTGAGCAGTTCTTC
CASSEPGQGAGEQFF
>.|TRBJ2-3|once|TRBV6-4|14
TGTGCCAGCAGTACCTTTGGGGGAGCAGATACGCAGTATTTT
CASSTFGGADTQYF
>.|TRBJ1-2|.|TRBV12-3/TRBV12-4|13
TGTGCCAGCAGTTACGGCGGAAGCTATGGCTACACCTTC
CASSYGGSYGYTF
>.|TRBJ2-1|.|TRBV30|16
TGTGCCTGGAGTGTGGCGGGTTTTAGCTCCTACAATGAGCAGTTCTTC
CAWSVAGFSSYNEQFF
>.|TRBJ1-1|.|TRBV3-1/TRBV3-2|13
TGTGCCAGCACCAAGGGCCCAGGCGCTGAAGCTTTCTTT
CASTKGPGAEAFF
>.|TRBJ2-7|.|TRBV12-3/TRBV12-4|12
TGTGCCAGCAGCCGTACACTGTACGAGCAGTACTTC
CASSRTLYEQYF
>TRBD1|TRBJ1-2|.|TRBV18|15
TGTGCCAGCTCACCAGAGGACAGGGTCAACTATGGCTACACCTTC
CASSPEDRVNYGYTF
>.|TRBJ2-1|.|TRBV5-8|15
TGTGCCAGCAGCTTGGACGCGCTCCTCGGGACAGAGCAGTTCTTC
CASSLDALLGTEQFF
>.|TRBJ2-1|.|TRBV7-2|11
TGTGCCAGCAGCTTAAGCAGGGATCTGTTCTTC
CASSLSRDLFF